The clone carrying this T cell receptor (beta chain) has more than one count but fewer than ten. The CDR3 spans 18 residues. Trimming took 2 bases from V and 2 from J; bases not matched to a gene: 5. Germline loops: CDR1 SGHAT, CDR2 FQDESV (reference sequence). These data originate in a study of response to subunit inactivated influenza vaccine. One entry per CDR3 protein results from TCRdb running MiXCR on the RT-PCR reads. The sample shows about 700,000 distinct CDR3 sequences, approximately 15% of them seen only once. The rearrangement links TRBV11-1 to TRBJ2-2; 13 nucleotides align to TRBD2. The sequence was collected from a man between 45 and 60 years old who received an inactivated influenza vaccine. The material was PBMCs from blood, obtained approximately 15 days before vaccination. In nucleotides, the CDR3 is TGTGCCAGCAGCTTAAGGTCGGGACTAGCGGGAAACACCGGGGAGCTGTTTTTT. Amino acids: CASSLRSGLAGNTGELFF.